A single sample is the source of the 9 T cell receptor beta chains below, sequenced in a study of regulatory dendritic cells for organ transplantation. Assay: immunoSEQ multiplex PCR; the TCRdb copy retains only in-frame clones and omits some. The data contain under 40,000 clones, approximately 90% of them singletons. Sequenced sample: naive CD8+ T cells from blood. As for subset: CD45RA+ naive T cells. These receptors were collected from a human donor in good health.

Comments on this clone: Relative to the germline gene, one junction end is altered; a read error may explain this. The chain couples TRBV7-7 to TRBJ1-2; 9 bases agree with TRBD1. This CDR3 has 15 amino acids. The V gene's germline CDR1 is SSHAT and CDR2 FNYEAQ (reference sequence). In DNA form, the CDR3 reads TGTGCTAGCAGCCCCCTAGGGGACAGGGTTTTTGGCTACACCTTC. This sequence encodes CASSPLGDRVFGYTF.

This chain uses TRBV2 with TRBJ2-7; 10 bases are a match to TRBD2. This CDR3 comprises 15 residues. Germline CDR1 reads SNHLY; CDR2 reads FYNNEI. The J segment lost 1 base and the V segment lost 8 bases, leaving 8 bases of the junction unmatched. CDR3 sequence: CASGLAETPSYEQYF. DNA of the CDR3: TGTGCCAGCGGACTAGCGGAGACCCCTTCCTACGAGCAGTACTTC.

CDR3 in DNA: TGTGCCACCGGACTAGCGGGAAACAATGAGCAGTTCTTC. Translation gives CATGLAGNNEQFF. The J gene is TRBJ2-1, the V gene TRBV27, with 12 bases lining up with TRBD2. The CDR3 is 13 residues long. V lost 10 bases, J lost 5 bases, and 3 bases stayed unmatched. Germline CDR1 and CDR2: MNHEY and SMNVEV (reference sequence).

Written as DNA, the CDR3 is TGCGCCAGCAGCCATACCCAGCGGGAGGGCCACGAGCAGTACTTC. Its translation: CASSHTQREGHEQYF. The J gene is TRBJ2-7, the V gene TRBV4-3; 10 positions agree with TRBD2. J gave up 5 bases and V 3 bases, and 7 bases lay outside the gene matches. The CDR3 has 15 residues. Germline V gene data show CDR1 as LGHNA and CDR2 as YSLEER.

The genes are TRBV4-2 and TRBJ2-7, with D perhaps TRBD2 (5 bases). Trimming stripped 3 bases from V and 0 bases from J, with 15 bases between. The CDR3 extends over 16 amino acids. CDR1 LGHNA and CDR2 YNFKEQ come from the germline V gene. The CDR3 coding sequence is TGTGCCAGCAGCCATACATACGGGGTACTCTCCTACGAGCAGTACTTC. Amino acids: CASSHTYGVLSYEQYF.

This clone has a single count. The chain has TRBV6-6 and TRBJ2-7; D remains unclear. CDR1 is MNHNY, CDR2 SVGAGI, per germline (reference sequence). The CDR3 is 12 amino acids. V dropped 6 bases and J dropped 6 bases, with 12 bases sitting between them. The CDR3 spells CASSPIVLEQYF. For the CDR3, the DNA is TGTGCCAGCAGCCCGATTGTCCTCGAGCAGTACTTC.

The genes are TRBV30 and TRBJ2-7; 12 nucleotides match TRBD2. V lost 4 bases to trimming and J lost 5 bases; unmatched junction nucleotides: 6. The CDR3 runs to 14 residues. Germline V CDR1 and CDR2: GTSNPN, SVGIG (reference sequence). CDR3 amino acids: CAWTRLAGEDEQYF. Written as DNA, the CDR3 is TGTGCCTGGACCCGACTAGCGGGAGAAGACGAGCAGTACTTC.

This chain joins TRBV18 and TRBJ2-3, with 9 positions matching TRBD1. Trimming removed 0 bases from V and 2 bases from J; junction bases left unmatched: 3. The CDR3 extends over 16 amino acids. CDR1 is KGHSH, CDR2 LQKENI, per germline. The CDR3 loop is CASSPPGTGYTDTQYF. DNA of the CDR3: TGTGCCAGCTCACCACCGGGGACAGGGTACACAGATACGCAGTATTTT. The variable domain in full, with the rest retrieved from reference TRBV18 and TRBJ2-3, is NAGVMQNPRHLVRRRGQEARLRCSPMKGHSHVYWYRQLPEEGLKFMVYLQKENIIDESGMPKERFSAEFPKEGPSILRIQQVVRGDSAAYFCASSPPGTGYTDTQYFGPGTRLTVL.

The genes are TRBV7-2 and TRBJ1-6; D unresolved. This CDR3 contains 14 residues. CDR1 and CDR2 (germline): SGHTA, FQGNSA. V lost 2 bases and J lost 13, with 15 bases in between. The CDR3 nucleotides are TGTGCCAGCAGCTTAAGTGGTGGATCGACTCCCCTCCACTTT. Amino acids: CASSLSGGSTPLHF.